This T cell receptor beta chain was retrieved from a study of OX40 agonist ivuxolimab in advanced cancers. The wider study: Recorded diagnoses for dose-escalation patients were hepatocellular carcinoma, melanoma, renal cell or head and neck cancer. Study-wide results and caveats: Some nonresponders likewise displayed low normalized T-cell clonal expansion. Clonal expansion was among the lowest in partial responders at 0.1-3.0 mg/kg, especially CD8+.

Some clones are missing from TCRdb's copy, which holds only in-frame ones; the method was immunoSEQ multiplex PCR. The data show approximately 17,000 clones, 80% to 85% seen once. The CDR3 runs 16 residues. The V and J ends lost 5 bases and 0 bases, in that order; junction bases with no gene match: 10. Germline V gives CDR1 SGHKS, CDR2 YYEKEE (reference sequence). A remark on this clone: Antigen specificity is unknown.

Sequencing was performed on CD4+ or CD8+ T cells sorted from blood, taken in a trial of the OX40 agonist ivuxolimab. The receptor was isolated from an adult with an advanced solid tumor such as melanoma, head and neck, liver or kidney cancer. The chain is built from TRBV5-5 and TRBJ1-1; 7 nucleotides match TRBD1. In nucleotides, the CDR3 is TGTGCCAGCAGTTTGTGGACAGGCCCTATGAACACTGAAGCTTTCTTT. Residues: CASSLWTGPMNTEAFF.